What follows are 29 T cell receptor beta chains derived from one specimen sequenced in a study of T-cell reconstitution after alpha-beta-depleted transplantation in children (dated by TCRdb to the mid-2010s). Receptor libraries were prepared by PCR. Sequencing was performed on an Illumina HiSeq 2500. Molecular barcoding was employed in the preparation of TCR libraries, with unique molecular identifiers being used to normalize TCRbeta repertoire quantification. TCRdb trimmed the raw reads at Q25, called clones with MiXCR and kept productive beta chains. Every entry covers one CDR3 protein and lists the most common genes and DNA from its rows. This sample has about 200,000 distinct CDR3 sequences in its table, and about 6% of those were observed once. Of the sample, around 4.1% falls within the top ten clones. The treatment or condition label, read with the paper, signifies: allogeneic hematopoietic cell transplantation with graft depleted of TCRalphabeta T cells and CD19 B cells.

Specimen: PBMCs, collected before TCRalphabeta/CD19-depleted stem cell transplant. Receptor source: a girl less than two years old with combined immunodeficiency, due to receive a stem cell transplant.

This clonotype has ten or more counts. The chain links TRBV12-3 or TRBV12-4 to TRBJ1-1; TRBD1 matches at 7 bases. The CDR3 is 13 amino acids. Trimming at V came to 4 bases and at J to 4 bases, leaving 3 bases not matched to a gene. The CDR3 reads CASSSTGFTEAFF. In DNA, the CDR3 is TGTGCCAGCAGTTCGACAGGGTTCACTGAAGCTTTCTTT.

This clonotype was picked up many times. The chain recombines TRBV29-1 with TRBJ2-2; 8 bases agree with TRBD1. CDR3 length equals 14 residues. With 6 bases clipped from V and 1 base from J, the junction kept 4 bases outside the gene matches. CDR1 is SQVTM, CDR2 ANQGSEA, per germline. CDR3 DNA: TGCAGCGTCCAAGGGACAGGGAACACCGGGGAGCTGTTTTTT. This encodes CSVQGTGNTGELFF.

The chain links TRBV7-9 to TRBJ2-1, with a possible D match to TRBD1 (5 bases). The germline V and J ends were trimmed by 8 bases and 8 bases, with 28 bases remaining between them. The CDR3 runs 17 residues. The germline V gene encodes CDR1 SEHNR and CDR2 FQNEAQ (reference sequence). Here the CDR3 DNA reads TGTGCCAGCGGCCCCCGGCCAGGGCACTGGATGAGCGATGAGCAGTTCTTC. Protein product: CASGPRPGHWMSDEQFF.

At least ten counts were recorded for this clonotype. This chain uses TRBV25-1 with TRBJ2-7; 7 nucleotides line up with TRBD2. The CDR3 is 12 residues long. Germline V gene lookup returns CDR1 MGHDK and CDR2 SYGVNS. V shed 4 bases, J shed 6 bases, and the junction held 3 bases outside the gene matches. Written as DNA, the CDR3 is TGTGCCAGCAGTGGTTCGGGGGGCGAGCAGTACTTC. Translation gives CASSGSGGEQYF.

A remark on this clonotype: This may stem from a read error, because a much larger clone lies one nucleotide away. The CDR3 protein is CASGPGYQTYEQYF. DNA for the CDR3: TGTGCCAGCGGCCCCGGCTACCAGACCTACGAGCAGTACTTC. V is TRBV9 and J is TRBJ2-7; D gene uncertain. Germline V gene lookup returns CDR1 SGDLS and CDR2 YYNGEE. The CDR3 consists of 14 residues. The V and J ends lost 7 bases and 2 bases respectively, with 16 bases between them.

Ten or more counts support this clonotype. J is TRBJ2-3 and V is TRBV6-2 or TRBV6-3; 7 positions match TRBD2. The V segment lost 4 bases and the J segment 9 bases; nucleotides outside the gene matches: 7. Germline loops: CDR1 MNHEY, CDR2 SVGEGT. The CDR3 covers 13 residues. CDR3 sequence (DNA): TGTGCCAGCAGTTCCAGCGGACTAGTCACGCAGTATTTT. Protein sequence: CASSSSGLVTQYF.

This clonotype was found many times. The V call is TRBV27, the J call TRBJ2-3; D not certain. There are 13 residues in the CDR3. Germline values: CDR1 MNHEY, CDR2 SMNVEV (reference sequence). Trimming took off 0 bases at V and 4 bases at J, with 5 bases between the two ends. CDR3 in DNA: TGTGCCAGCAGTTTATCGGCGGCAGATACGCAGTATTTT. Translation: CASSLSAADTQYF.

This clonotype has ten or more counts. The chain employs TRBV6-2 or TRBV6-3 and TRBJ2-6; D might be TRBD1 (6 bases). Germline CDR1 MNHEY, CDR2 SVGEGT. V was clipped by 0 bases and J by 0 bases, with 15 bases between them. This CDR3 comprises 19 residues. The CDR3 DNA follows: TGTGCCAGCAGTTACTCGTTCAGGGGAAGTCCCTCTGGGGCCAACGTCCTGACTTTC. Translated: CASSYSFRGSPSGANVLTF.

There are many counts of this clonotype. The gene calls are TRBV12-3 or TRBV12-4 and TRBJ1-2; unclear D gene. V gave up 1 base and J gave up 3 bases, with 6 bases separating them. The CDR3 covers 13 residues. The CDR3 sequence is CASSLDRDYGYTF. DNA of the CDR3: TGTGCCAGCAGTTTAGACAGAGACTATGGCTACACCTTC.

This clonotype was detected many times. In nucleotides, the CDR3 is TGTGCCAGCAGGGAGAGGGAGGGATTGTTGAGCTCCTACAATGAGCAGTTCTTC. Residues: CASREREGLLSSYNEQFF. This chain links TRBV6-2 or TRBV6-3 with TRBJ2-1; the match to TRBD2 covers 7 bases. Germline loops: CDR1 MNHEY, CDR2 SVGEGT. The ends lost 6 bases at V and 0 bases at J; junction bases unmatched: 14. The CDR3 is 18 residues long.

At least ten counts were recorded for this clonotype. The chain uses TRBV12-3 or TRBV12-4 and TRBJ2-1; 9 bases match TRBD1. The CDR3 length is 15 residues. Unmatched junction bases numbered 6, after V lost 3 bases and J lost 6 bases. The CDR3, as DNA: TGTGCCAGCAGTTTGGACGGACAGGGGATCAATGAGCAGTTCTTC. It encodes CASSLDGQGINEQFF.

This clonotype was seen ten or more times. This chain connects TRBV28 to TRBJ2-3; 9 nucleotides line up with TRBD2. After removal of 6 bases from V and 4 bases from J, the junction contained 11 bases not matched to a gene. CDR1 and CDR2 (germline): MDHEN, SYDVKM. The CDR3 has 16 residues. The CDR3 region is CASRTPLSGSADTQYF. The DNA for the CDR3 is TGTGCCAGCAGGACCCCTCTTAGCGGGAGTGCAGATACGCAGTATTTT.

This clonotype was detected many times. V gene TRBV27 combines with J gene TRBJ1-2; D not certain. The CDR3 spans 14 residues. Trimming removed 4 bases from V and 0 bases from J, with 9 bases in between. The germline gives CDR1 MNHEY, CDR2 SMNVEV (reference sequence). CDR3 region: CASSSDTANYGYTF. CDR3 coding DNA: TGTGCCAGCAGTTCAGACACCGCTAACTATGGCTACACCTTC.

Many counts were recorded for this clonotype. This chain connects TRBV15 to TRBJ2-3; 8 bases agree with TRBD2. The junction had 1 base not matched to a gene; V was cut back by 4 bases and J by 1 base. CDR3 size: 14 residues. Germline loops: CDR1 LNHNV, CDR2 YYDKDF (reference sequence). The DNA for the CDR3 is TGTGCCACCAGCAAACTAGCGGGCACAGATACGCAGTATTTT. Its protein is CATSKLAGTDTQYF. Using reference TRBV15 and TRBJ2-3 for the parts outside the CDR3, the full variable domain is DAMVIQNPRYQVTQFGKPVTLSCSQTLNHNVMYWYQQKSSQAPKLLFHYYDKDFNNEADTPDNFQSRRPNTSFCFLDIRSPGLGDTAMYLCATSKLAGTDTQYFGPGTRLTVL.

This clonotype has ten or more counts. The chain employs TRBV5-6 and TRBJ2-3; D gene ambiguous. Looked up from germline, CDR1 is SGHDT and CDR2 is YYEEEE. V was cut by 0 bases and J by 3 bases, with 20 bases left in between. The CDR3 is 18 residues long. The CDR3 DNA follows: TGTGCCAGCAGCTTGGCGGGCCCAAGAGACTTCAAGACAGATACGCAGTATTTT. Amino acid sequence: CASSLAGPRDFKTDTQYF. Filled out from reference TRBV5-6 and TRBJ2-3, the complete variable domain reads DAGVTQSPTHLIKTRGQQVTLRCSPKSGHDTVSWYQQALGQGPQFIFQYYEEEERQRGNFPDRFSGHQFPNYSSELNVNALLLGDSALYLCASSLAGPRDFKTDTQYFGPGTRLTVL.

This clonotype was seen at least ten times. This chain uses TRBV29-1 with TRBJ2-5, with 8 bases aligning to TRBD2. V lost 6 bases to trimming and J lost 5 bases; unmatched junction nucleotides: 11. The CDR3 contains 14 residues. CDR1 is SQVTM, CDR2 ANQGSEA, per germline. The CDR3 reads CSVGERGPWETQYF. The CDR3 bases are TGCAGCGTGGGGGAGCGGGGGCCCTGGGAGACCCAGTACTTC.

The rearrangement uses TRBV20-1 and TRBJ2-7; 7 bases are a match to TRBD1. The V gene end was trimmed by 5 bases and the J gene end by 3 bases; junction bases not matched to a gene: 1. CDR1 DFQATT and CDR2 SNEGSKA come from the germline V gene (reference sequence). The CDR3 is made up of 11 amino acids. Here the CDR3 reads CSAWDSYEQYF. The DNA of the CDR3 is TGCAGTGCTTGGGACAGCTACGAGCAGTACTTC.

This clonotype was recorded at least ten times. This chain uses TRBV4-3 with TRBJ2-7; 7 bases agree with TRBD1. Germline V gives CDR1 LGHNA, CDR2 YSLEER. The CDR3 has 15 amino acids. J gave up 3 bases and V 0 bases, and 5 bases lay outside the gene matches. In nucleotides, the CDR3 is TGCGCCAGCAGCCAAGAACAGGGGAGCGGCTACGAGCAGTACTTC. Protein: CASSQEQGSGYEQYF.

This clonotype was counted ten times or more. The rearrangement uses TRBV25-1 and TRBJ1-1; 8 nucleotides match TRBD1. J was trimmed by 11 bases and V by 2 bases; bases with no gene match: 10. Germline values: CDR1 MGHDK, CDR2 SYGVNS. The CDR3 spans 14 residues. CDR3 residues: CASSELGPGQAAFF. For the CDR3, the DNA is TGTGCCAGCAGTGAACTAGGCCCGGGACAGGCGGCTTTCTTT.

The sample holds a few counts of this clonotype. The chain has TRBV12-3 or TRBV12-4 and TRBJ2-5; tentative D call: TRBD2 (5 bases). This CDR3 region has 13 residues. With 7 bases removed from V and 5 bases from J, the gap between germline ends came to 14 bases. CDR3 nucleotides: TGTGCCAGCACCCTCAGCGGAGTGGAGACCCAGTACTTC. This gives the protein CASTLSGVETQYF.

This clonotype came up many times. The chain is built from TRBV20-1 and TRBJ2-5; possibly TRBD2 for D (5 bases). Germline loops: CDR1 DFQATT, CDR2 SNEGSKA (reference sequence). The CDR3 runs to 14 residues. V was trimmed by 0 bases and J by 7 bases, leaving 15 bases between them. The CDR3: CSARDRASRGTQYF. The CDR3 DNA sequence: TGCAGTGCTAGAGATCGGGCTAGCCGAGGGACCCAGTACTTC.

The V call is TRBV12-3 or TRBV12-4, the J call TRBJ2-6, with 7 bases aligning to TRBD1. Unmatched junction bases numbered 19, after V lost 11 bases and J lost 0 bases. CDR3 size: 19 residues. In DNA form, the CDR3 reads TGTGCCTGCTGCCGGTTCACAGGGGTCGCGAGCTCTGGGGCCAACGTCCTGACTTTC. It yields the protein CACCRFTGVASSGANVLTF.

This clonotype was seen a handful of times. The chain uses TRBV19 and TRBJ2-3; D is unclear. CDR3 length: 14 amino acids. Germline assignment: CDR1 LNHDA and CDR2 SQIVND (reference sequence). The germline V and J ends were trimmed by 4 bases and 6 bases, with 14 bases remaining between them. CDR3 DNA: TGTGCCAGTAGTACGGCCTGGGCCGTGGATACGCAGTATTTT. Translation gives CASSTAWAVDTQYF.

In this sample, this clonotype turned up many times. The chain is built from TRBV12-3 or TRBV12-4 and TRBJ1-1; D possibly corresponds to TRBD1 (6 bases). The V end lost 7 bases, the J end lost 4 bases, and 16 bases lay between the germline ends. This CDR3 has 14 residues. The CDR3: CASTQSMGATEAFF. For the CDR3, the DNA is TGTGCCAGCACGCAAAGTATGGGGGCCACTGAAGCTTTCTTT.

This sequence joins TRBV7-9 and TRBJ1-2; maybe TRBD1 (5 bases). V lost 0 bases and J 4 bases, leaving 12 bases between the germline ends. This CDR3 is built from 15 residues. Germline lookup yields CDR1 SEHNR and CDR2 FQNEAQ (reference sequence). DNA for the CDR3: TGTGCCAGCAGCTTAGCGTCCGCAGGGCGCTATGGCTACACCTTC. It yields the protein CASSLASAGRYGYTF. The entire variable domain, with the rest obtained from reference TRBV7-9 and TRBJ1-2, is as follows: DTGVSQNPRHKITKRGQNVTFRCDPISEHNRLYWYRQTLGQGPEFLTYFQNEAQLEKSRLLSDRFSAERPKGSFSTLEIQRTEQGDSAMYLCASSLASAGRYGYTFGSGTRLTVV.

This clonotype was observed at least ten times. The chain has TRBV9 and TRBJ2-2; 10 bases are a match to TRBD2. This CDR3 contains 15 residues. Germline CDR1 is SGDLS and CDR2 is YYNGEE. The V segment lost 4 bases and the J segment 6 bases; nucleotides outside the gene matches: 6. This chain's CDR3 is CASSPQREGPGELFF. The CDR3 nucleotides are TGTGCCAGCAGCCCACAGCGGGAGGGCCCCGGGGAGCTGTTTTTT.

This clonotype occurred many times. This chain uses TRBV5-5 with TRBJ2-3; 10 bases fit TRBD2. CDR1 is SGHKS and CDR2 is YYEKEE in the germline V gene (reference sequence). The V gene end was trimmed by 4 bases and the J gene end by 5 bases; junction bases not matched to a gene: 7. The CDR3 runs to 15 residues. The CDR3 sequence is CASSLLAGGRDTQYF. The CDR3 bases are TGTGCCAGCAGCCTATTAGCGGGGGGACGAGATACGCAGTATTTT.

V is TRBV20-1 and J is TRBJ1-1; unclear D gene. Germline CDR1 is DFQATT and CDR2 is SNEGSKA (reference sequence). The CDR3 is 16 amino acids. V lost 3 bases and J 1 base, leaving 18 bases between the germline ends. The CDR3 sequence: CSARRQTPGWNTEAFF. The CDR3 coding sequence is TGCAGTGCTAGGAGGCAGACCCCAGGATGGAACACTGAAGCTTTCTTT.

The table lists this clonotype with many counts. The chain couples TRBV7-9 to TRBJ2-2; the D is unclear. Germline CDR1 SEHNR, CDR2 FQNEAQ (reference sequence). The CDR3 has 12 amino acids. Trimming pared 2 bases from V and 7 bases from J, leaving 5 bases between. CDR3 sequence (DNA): TGTGCCAGCAGCTTACTTGTCGGGGAGCTGTTTTTT. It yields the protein CASSLLVGELFF.